Listed here are 20 T cell receptor beta chains from one sample, sequenced in a study of tumor-infiltrating lymphocytes in primary liver carcinoma. Reverse transcription of approximately 520 ng total RNA with a constant-region primer produced TCR beta cDNA. TCR beta libraries came from three nested multiplex PCR rounds using slightly modified ARM-PCR. TRBV1-TRBV30 forward and Cbeta reverse primers drove the first two roughly 10-cycle rounds. TCRdb redid the calling of the multiplex PCR reads with MiXCR, one entry per CDR3 protein. The data show under 45,000 distinct CDR3 sequences, with roughly 80% seen just once and about 16% held by the top ten. Each 20-30 mg portion of unsorted bulk tissue served as the source for co-extraction of RNA and DNA. Specimen: liver tumor tissue from sampling region 4. Stated subset: tumor region T4, right-lateral pole. The receptor set was obtained from a man aged 35-49 years with primary liver carcinoma and hepatitis B virus infection.

This clonotype was recorded a few times. One end of the junction varies from germline; a read error may be responsible. The gene calls are TRBV6-6 and TRBJ1-5; no reliable D call. CDR1 and CDR2 (germline): MNHNY, SVGAGI (reference sequence). This CDR3 has 15 amino acids. The CDR3 region has the DNA TGTGGCAGCAGTCAAGAGACTTACAGCAATCAGCCCCAGCATTTT. Its translation is CGSSQETYSNQPQHF.

V usage is TRBV2 and J usage is TRBJ2-7; D is possibly TRBD2 (5 bases). In germline, CDR1 is SNHLY, CDR2 FYNNEI. There are 12 residues in the CDR3. Trimming shortened V by 8 bases and J by 11 bases, and 19 bases separated the two germline ends. The CDR3 protein is CASFRETYKEYF. DNA for the CDR3: TGTGCCAGCTTTCGGGAAACCTACAAGGAGTACTTC. The complete variable domain, with remaining parts taken from reference TRBV2 and TRBJ2-7, reads EPEVTQTPSHQVTQMGQEVILRCVPISNHLYFYWYRQILGQKVEFLVSFYNNEISEKSEIFDDQFSVERPDGSNFTLKIRSTKLEDSAMYFCASFRETYKEYFGPGTRLTVT.

A remark on this clonotype: A junction boundary mismatches the germline segment, possibly from a read error. The rearrangement links TRBV4-1 to TRBJ2-5, with 7 nucleotides matching TRBD2. Germline CDR1 MGHRA, CDR2 YSYEKL. CDR3 length equals 16 residues. The CDR3 bases are TGCGCCAGCTGCCCTCCGCCTAGCGGCCCTGGAGAGACCCAGTATTTC. It codes for CASCPPPSGPGETQYF.

Comment on this clonotype: A read error may produce the germline difference seen at one junction end. The chain couples TRBV4-2 to TRBJ2-7, with 7 bases that match TRBD2. There are 15 residues in the CDR3. Germline V lookup: CDR1 LGHNA, CDR2 YNFKEQ. The CDR3 DNA is TGTGCCGGCAGCCAAGATAGCGGGTGGGGCAACGAGCAGTACTTC. Translation: CAGSQDSGWGNEQYF.

There are a few counts of this clonotype. The junction differs from germline at one of its ends, possibly a read error. The chain carries TRBV12-3 or TRBV12-4 and TRBJ1-3; 8 bases align to TRBD1. This CDR3 comprises 14 residues. CDR3 sequence (DNA): TGTGCCAGCAGATTGACAGGGGACGGAAACACCGTATATTTT. This sequence encodes CASRLTGDGNTVYF.

This clonotype was detected only a few times. V is TRBV10-2 and J is TRBJ2-7; D uncertain. The CDR3 runs 14 residues. With 11 bases removed from V and 6 bases from J, the gap between germline ends came to 23 bases. Germline CDR1 reads WSHSY; CDR2 reads SAAADI. The CDR3 region has the DNA TGCGCCTGCATAGACAACTGGGGTCGATCCGAGCAGTACTTC. This encodes CACIDNWGRSEQYF.

The chain combines TRBV5-4 with TRBJ2-3; 9 nucleotides align to TRBD1. CDR3 length: 14 residues. Germline lookup yields CDR1 SGHNT and CDR2 YYREEE (reference sequence). CDR3 DNA sequence: TGTACTAGCAGCTTAACAGGGGGCTTACACACGCAGTATTTT. Translation gives CTSSLTGGLHTQYF.

Notes on this clonotype: This CDR3 is missing its conserved last phenylalanine or tryptophan, likely due to a read error. This chain joins TRBV11-2 and TRBJ2-1; tentative D call: TRBD2 (5 bases). Trimming removed 5 bases at V and 12 bases at J, with 17 bases between. Germline V gene lookup returns CDR1 SGHAT and CDR2 FQNNGV. The CDR3 totals 13 residues. CDR3 coding DNA: TGTGCCAGCAGCCCGATGATTGAGGGTTCGCAGTTCTCC. Its protein product is CASSPMIEGSQFS.

The chain has TRBV6-6 and TRBJ2-2; D uncertain. V lost 10 bases to trimming and J lost 9 bases, with 21 bases between them. The CDR3 contains 14 residues. Per germline, CDR1 MNHNY and CDR2 SVGAGI (reference sequence). The CDR3 DNA reads TGTGCCATCTCCGTCCCCCGAGAGACCAGGGAGCTGTTTTTT. Its protein is CAISVPRETRELFF.

Worth noting for this clonotype: Its ends do not fully match the called genes, so a read error is possible. The genes are TRBV5-4 and TRBJ2-2; D gene uncertain. Germline V gene lookup returns CDR1 SGHNT and CDR2 YYREEE (reference sequence). This CDR3 comprises 14 residues. The chain's CDR3 is CVSRFDERTVELFF. CDR3 nucleotides: TGTGTCAGTCGCTTTGATGAGCGCACCGTGGAGCTGTTTTTT.

This clonotype was counted only a few times. The junction and the germline gene differ at one end; a read error may be behind it. The chain combines TRBV5-5 with TRBJ2-5; D is unresolved. CDR1 SGHKS and CDR2 YYEKEE come from the germline V gene (reference sequence). This CDR3 is 15 amino acids long. CDR3 DNA sequence: TGCGCCAGCAGCTCGAGCGTTGGCATTCAAGAGACCCAGTACTTC. Amino acid sequence: CASSSSVGIQETQYF.

The genes are TRBV7-9 and TRBJ2-1, with D perhaps matching TRBD2 (6 bases). The CDR3 runs 14 residues. The V gene lost 5 bases and the J gene lost 7 bases, with 15 bases spanning the gap. The germline V gene has CDR1 SEHNR and CDR2 FQNEAQ (reference sequence). CDR3 residues: CASSLHGGRNEQFF. The CDR3 region has the DNA TGTGCCAGCAGCCTTCACGGAGGGCGGAATGAGCAGTTCTTC.

Regarding this clonotype: Compared with germline, one end of the junction differs, possibly owing to a read error. The chain uses TRBV10-3 and TRBJ2-7; 9 bases agree with TRBD2. The length of the CDR3 is 18 residues. Germline values: CDR1 ENHRY, CDR2 SYGVKD. The CDR3, as DNA: TGTGCCATTAGGGCTCCCCCCGGGACTAGCCTTACGTCTGGCGAGCAAAACTTC. Translating gives CAIRAPPGTSLTSGEQNF.

Comment on this clonotype: One end of the junction is discordant with germline, which a read error may explain. The chain is built from TRBV11-1 and TRBJ2-3; D ambiguous. The V gene's germline CDR1 is SGHAT and CDR2 FQDESV (reference sequence). This CDR3 region has 13 residues. The CDR3 nucleotides are TGTGCTAGCAGCTCGGTCCGAAGAGATACGCAGTATTTT. Translation: CASSSVRRDTQYF.

This clonotype was observed at least ten times. J is TRBJ2-5 and V is TRBV29-1; unclear D gene. Germline V lookup: CDR1 SQVTM, CDR2 ANQGSEA. This CDR3 comprises 12 residues. Between the trimmed V and J ends, which lost 5 bases and 5 bases, there was a span of 12 bases. For the CDR3, the DNA is TGCAGCGTTCCACTGGGCGTGGAGACCCAGTACTTC. This codes for CSVPLGVETQYF.

Regarding this clonotype: One end of the junction varies from germline; a read error may be responsible. The chain links TRBV30 to TRBJ2-1; weak D call: TRBD2 (5 bases). This CDR3 comprises 13 residues. Germline CDR1 reads GTSNPN; CDR2 reads SVGIG (reference sequence). The CDR3 loop is CAWSPSGKNGQFF. CDR3 in DNA: TGTGCCTGGAGTCCCAGCGGCAAGAATGGGCAGTTCTTC.

This clonotype was seen ten or more times. This chain connects TRBV28 to TRBJ2-1; 8 bases are shared with TRBD2. This CDR3 region has 13 residues. The germline CDR1 and CDR2 sequences are MDHEN and SYDVKM. The junction had 6 bases not matched to a gene; V was cut back by 8 bases and J by 6 bases. CDR3 nucleotides: TGTGCCAGCTGGATACGGGGGGGCAATGAGCAGTTCTTC. Protein: CASWIRGGNEQFF.

On this clonotype itself: One junction end disagrees with the germline gene, perhaps due to a read error. This chain connects TRBV29-1 to TRBJ2-1, with a weak D call TRBD2 (6 bases). Per germline, CDR1 SQVTM and CDR2 ANQGSEA. The CDR3 contains 13 residues. As DNA, the CDR3 is TGCAGCGTTTTAGCGGTACTCTACAATGAGCTGTTCTTC. Its translation: CSVLAVLYNELFF.

This clonotype appeared once. At one boundary the junction diverges from the germline segment, which might be a read error. V is TRBV29-1 and J is TRBJ2-2, with D possibly matching TRBD2 (5 bases). CDR1 is SQVTM, CDR2 ANQGSEA, per germline. The CDR3 runs 15 residues. The CDR3 DNA is TGCAGCGTTGGGATTAGCGTGGCGAACACCTGGGAGCTGTTTTTT. It translates to CSVGISVANTWELFF.

Comment on this clonotype: The junction departs from germline at one end; a sequencing error may be responsible. This rearrangement joins TRBV29-1 to TRBJ1-1; perhaps TRBD1 as D (5 bases). CDR1 SQVTM and CDR2 ANQGSEA come from the germline V gene. The CDR3 is made up of 15 amino acids. The DNA of the CDR3 is TGCAGTATTGACGGGGGGTGGGGGATGAGGACTGAGGCTTTCTTT. Translating gives CSIDGGWGMRTEAFF.